The next 2 T cell receptor beta chains were all read from a single sample in a study of HIV-infected patients and healthy controls. TCRdb reprocessed the 5' RACE reads via MiXCR and lists one record per CDR3 protein. The table lists about 18,000 distinct CDR3 sequences, about 19% of them singletons. The source material was CD8+ T cells from blood. These receptors all come from a human donor in good health.

The chain recombines TRBV3-1 with TRBJ2-5, with TRBD2 matching 10 bases. CDR3 length: 18 residues. The V gene end was trimmed by 2 bases and the J gene end by 5 bases; junction bases not matched to a gene: 14. Germline-derived CDR1 and CDR2 are LGHDT and YNNKEL (reference sequence). CDR3 region: CASSQWFQREGLEETQYF. The CDR3 DNA follows: TGTGCCAGCAGCCAATGGTTCCAGCGGGAGGGCCTTGAGGAGACCCAGTACTTC.

This clonotype was observed at least ten times. The chain links TRBV12-3 or TRBV12-4 to TRBJ2-1; D tentatively fits TRBD1 or TRBD2 (6 bases each). Trimming shortened V by 6 bases and J by 6 bases, and 18 bases separated the two germline ends. CDR3 length equals 15 residues. CDR3 in DNA: TGTGCCAGCAGCATCCCGGGGGCCGGCCCCAATGAGCAGTTCTTC. This translates into CASSIPGAGPNEQFF.